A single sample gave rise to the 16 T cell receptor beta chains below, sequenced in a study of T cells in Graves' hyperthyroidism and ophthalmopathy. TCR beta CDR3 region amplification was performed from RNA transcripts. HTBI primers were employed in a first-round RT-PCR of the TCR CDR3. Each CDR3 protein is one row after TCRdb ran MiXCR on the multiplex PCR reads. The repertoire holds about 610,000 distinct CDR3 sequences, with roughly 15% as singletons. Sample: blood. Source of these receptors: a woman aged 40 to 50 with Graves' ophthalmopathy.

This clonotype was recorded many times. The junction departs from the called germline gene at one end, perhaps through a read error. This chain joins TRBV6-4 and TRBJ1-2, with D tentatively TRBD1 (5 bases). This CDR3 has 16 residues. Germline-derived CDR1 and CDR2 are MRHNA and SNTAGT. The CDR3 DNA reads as TGTGCCAGCAGGGACTCCTCGGGGCAGAGAAACTATGGCTACACCTTC. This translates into CASRDSSGQRNYGYTF.

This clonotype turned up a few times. The chain's CDR3 is CASSGTSGRKKSYEQYF. DNA for the CDR3: TGTGCCAGCAGCGGGACTAGCGGGAGAAAAAAATCCTACGAGCAGTACTTC. This chain links TRBV12-3 or TRBV12-4 with TRBJ2-7, with 14 positions matching TRBD2. CDR3 size: 17 residues. V shed 6 bases, J shed 1 base, and the junction held 8 bases outside the gene matches.

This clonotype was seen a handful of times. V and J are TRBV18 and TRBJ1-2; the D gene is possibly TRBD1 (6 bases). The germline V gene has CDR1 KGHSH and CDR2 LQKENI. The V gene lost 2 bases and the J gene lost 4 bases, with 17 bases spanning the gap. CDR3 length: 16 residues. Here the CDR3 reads CASSPSPGARGYGYTF. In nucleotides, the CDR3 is TGTGCCAGCTCACCATCTCCAGGGGCGCGGGGCTATGGCTACACCTTC.

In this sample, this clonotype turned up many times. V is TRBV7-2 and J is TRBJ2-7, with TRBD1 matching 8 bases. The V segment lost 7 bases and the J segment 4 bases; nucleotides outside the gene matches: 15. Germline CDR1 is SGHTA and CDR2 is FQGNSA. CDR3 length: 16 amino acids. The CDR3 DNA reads TGTGCCAGCACCCTCTGGGGGCGGCAGGGGGCATACGAGCAGTACTTC. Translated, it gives CASTLWGRQGAYEQYF.

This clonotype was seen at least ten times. CDR3 sequence (DNA): TGCAGTGCCGTGCGGGCATCCGCCGACAACACCGGGGAGCTGTTTTTT. Translated, it gives CSAVRASADNTGELFF. The chain is built from TRBV20-1 and TRBJ2-2, with D perhaps matching TRBD2 (5 bases). The V end was cut by 6 bases, the J end by 2 bases, with 19 bases between. The CDR3 is 16 residues long. CDR1 is DFQATT and CDR2 is SNEGSKA in the germline V gene (reference sequence).

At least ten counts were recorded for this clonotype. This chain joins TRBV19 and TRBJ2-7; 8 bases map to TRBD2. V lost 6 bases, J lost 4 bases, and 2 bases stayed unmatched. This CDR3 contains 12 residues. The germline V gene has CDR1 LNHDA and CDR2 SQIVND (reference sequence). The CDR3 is CASRSSGYEQYF. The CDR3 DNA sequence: TGTGCCAGTAGGTCTAGCGGGTACGAGCAGTACTTC.

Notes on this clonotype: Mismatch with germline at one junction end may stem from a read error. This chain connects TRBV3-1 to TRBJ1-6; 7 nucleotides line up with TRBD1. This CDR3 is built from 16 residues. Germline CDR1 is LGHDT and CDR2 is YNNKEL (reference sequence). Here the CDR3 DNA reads TGTGCCGGCAGCCCCATCAGGGGGTCCAATAATTCACCCCTCCACTTT. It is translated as CAGSPIRGSNNSPLHF.

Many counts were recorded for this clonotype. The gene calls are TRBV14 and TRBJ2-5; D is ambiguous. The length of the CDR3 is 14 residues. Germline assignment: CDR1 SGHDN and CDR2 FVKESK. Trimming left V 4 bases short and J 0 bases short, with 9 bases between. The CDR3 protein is CASSPLGNQETQYF. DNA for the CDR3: TGTGCCAGCAGCCCCCTTGGGAACCAAGAGACCCAGTACTTC.

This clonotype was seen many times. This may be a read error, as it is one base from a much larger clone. The CDR3 DNA sequence: TGTGTCAGCAGTGAGAGGCTCTATGGCTACACCTTC. This gives the protein CVSSERLYGYTF. This chain uses TRBV6-1 with TRBJ1-2; D remains ambiguous. In germline, CDR1 is MNHNS, CDR2 SASEGT. The CDR3 spans 12 residues.

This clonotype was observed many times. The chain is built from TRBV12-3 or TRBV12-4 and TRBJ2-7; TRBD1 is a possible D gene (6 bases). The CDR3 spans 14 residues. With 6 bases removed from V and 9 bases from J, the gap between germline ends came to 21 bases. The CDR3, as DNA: TGTGCCAGCAGCCCGGACAGAGTCCTAGGGGGGCAGTACTTC. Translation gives CASSPDRVLGGQYF.

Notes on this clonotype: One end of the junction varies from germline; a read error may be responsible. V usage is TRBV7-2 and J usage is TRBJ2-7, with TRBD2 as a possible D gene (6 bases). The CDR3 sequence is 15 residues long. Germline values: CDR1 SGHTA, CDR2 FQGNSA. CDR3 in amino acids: CASSTGGASSYKQYF. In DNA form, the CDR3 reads TGTGCCAGCAGCACCGGAGGGGCGAGCTCCTACAAGCAATACTTC.

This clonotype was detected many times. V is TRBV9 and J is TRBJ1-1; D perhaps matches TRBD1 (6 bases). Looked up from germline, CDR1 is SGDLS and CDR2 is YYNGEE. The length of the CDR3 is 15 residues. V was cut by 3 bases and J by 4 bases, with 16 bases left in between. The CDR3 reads CASSGHHREGTEAFF. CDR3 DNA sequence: TGTGCCAGCAGCGGCCATCACAGGGAAGGCACTGAAGCTTTCTTT. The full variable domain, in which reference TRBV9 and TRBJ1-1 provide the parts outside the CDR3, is DSGVTQTPKHLITATGQRVTLRCSPRSGDLSVYWYQQSLDQGLQFLIQYYNGEERAKGNILERFSAQQFPDLHSELNLSSLELGDSALYFCASSGHHREGTEAFFGQGTRLTVV.

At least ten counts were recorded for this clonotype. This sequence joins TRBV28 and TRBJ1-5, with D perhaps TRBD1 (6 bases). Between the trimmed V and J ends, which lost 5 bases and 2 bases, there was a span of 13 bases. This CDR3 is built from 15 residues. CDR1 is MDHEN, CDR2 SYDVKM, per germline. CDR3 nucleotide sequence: TGTGCCAGCAGTGTAACAGGGTCAGGCAATCAGCCCCAGCATTTT. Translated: CASSVTGSGNQPQHF. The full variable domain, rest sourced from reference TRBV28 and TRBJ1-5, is DVKVTQSSRYLVKRTGEKVFLECVQDMDHENMFWYRQDPGLGLRLIYFSYDVKMKEKGDIPEGYSVSREKKERFSLILESASTNQTSMYLCASSVTGSGNQPQHFGDGTRLSIL.

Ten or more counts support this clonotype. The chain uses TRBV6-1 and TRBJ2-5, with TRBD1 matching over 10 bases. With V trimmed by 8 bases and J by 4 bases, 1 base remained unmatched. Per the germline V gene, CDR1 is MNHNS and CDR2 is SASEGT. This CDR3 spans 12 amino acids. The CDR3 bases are TGTGCCAGCGGGGACAGGGGAGAGACCCAGTACTTC. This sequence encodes CASGDRGETQYF.

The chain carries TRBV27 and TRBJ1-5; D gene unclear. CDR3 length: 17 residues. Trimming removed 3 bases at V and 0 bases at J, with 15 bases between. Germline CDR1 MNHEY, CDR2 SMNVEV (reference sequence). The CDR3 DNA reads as TGTGCCAGCAGTTTCGCAGGTCCGGGGTATAGCAATCAGCCCCAGCATTTT. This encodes CASSFAGPGYSNQPQHF.

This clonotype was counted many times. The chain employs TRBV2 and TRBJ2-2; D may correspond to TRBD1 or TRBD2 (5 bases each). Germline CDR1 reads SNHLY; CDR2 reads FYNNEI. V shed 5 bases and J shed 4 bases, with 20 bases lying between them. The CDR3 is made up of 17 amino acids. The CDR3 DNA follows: TGTGCCAGCAGTTGGGAACAGGACTCAGGTTCCACCGGGGAGCTGTTTTTT. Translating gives CASSWEQDSGSTGELFF.